A selection of T cell receptor beta chains follows, all from one sample in a study of regulatory T cells. Sequenced by immunoSEQ multiplex PCR; TCRdb stores in-frame clones only, minus some. The profile shows tens of thousands of clones, about 88% of them singletons. The sample was conventional CD4+ T cells sorted from blood. These receptors came from a child aged 5 to 17 with CD3G deficiency. Both conserved end residues are part of each CDR3. Each record gives: D gene, V gene, J gene, clone size, CDR3 protein, CDR3 DNA. D genes are given only for firm matches. Rows may omit the clone size; those that give it use once, few, many or a size class.

.	TRBV18	TRBJ1-2	.	CASSPRARNYGYTF	TGTGCCAGCTCACCACGGGCCAGGAACTATGGCTACACCTTC
TRBD2	TRBV11-2	TRBJ2-7	.	CASSLVAGAYEQYF	TGTGCCAGCAGCTTAGTAGCGGGAGCCTACGAGCAGTACTTC
.	TRBV30	TRBJ2-2	.	CAWRKHHGNTGELFF	TGTGCCTGGAGGAAACACCACGGGAACACCGGGGAGCTGTTTTTT
.	TRBV5-1	TRBJ2-5	.	CASSLDTGRSGQETQYF	TGCGCCAGCAGCTTGGATACAGGGAGAAGTGGCCAAGAGACCCAGTACTTC
.	TRBV30	TRBJ2-1	once	CAWSLRLGDEQFF	TGTGCCTGGAGTCTCCGACTCGGCGATGAGCAGTTCTTC
TRBD1	TRBV6-1	TRBJ2-7	.	CASSARDSTYEQYF	TGTGCCAGCAGTGCTCGGGACAGCACCTACGAGCAGTACTTC
.	TRBV27	TRBJ2-1	.	CASSLKGDSYNEQFF	TGTGCCAGCAGTTTAAAGGGAGACTCCTACAATGAGCAGTTCTTC
.	TRBV7-9	TRBJ1-2	medium-sized	CASSSGSGYTF	TGTGCCAGCAGCTCTGGTTCCGGCTACACCTTC
.	TRBV5-1	TRBJ2-1	.	CASSLAYGYEQFF	TGCGCCAGCAGCTTGGCCTATGGGTATGAGCAGTTCTTC
.	TRBV28	TRBJ1-6	.	CASRPTGLSSPLHF	TGTGCCAGCAGACCTACAGGGCTGAGTTCACCCCTCCACTTT
.	TRBV14	TRBJ2-7	.	CASSQRAGEQYF	TGTGCCAGCAGCCAACGAGCGGGCGAGCAGTACTTC
.	TRBV11-2	TRBJ2-7	once	CASSLGRTYEQYF	TGTGCCAGCAGCTTAGGCAGGACCTACGAGCAGTACTTC
.	TRBV11-2	TRBJ2-7	.	CASSFYRESYEQYF	TGTGCCAGCAGCTTTTACAGGGAGTCCTACGAGCAGTACTTC
TRBD1	TRBV5-1	TRBJ2-7	.	CASSEGQGAYEQYF	TGCGCCAGCAGCGAGGGACAGGGGGCATACGAGCAGTACTTC
TRBD2	TRBV30	TRBJ2-1	.	CAWSVSGRARNEQFF	TGTGCCTGGAGTGTATCGGGGAGGGCTCGGAATGAGCAGTTCTTC
TRBD2	TRBV19	TRBJ2-1	.	CASSKREGPNNEQFF	TGTGCCAGTAGTAAGCGGGAGGGCCCGAACAATGAGCAGTTCTTC
.	TRBV19	TRBJ2-2	.	CASRLQGSTGELFF	TGTGCCAGTAGGCTACAGGGTAGCACCGGGGAGCTGTTTTTT